These 22 T cell receptor beta chains were sequenced from one sample in a study of blood T cell repertoires in COVID-19. Generated by immunoSEQ multiplex PCR, the TCRdb table keeps only in-frame clones and is missing some. The table lists approximately 140,000 clones, 75% to 90% of them singletons. The sequencing sample was made of PBMCs or T cells enriched from blood (not recorded which). The receptors were gathered from a woman aged 50 to 60 who had recovered from COVID-19.

This chain joins TRBV11-2 and TRBJ2-5; TRBD2 is a possible D gene (7 bases). The germline V and J ends were trimmed by 0 bases and 1 base, with 18 bases remaining between them. The CDR3 has 18 amino acids. The germline gives CDR1 SGHAT, CDR2 FQNNGV. CDR3 residues: CASSLEGGAGGFQETQYF. The CDR3 DNA reads TGTGCCAGCAGCTTAGAAGGGGGGGCGGGTGGATTCCAAGAGACCCAGTACTTC.

The chain joins TRBV14 to TRBJ2-1; 8 nucleotides line up with TRBD1. CDR1 SGHDN and CDR2 FVKESK come from the germline V gene. V shed 6 bases and J 13 bases; nucleotides not matched to a gene: 8. The CDR3 has 12 amino acids. The CDR3 bases are TGTGCCAGCAGAACAGACGGACAGGGTCAGTTCTTC. As protein: CASRTDGQGQFF.

The chain is built from TRBV5-6 and TRBJ2-1; 7 bases are shared with TRBD1. J lost 8 bases, V lost 2 bases, and 1 base had no gene match. The CDR3 consists of 12 residues. Germline-derived CDR1 and CDR2 are SGHDT and YYEEEE. The CDR3 loop reads CASSLQGYEQFF. The CDR3 nucleotides are TGTGCCAGCAGCTTACAGGGGTATGAGCAGTTCTTC.

CDR3 DNA sequence: TGTGCCAGCAGCTTGCAGGGGGCAAGCACCGGGGAGCTGTTTTTT. Translation gives CASSLQGASTGELFF. This chain uses TRBV5-6 with TRBJ2-2, with 8 bases matching TRBD1. Trimming at V came to 1 base and at J to 4 bases, leaving 3 bases not matched to a gene. CDR1 SGHDT and CDR2 YYEEEE come from the germline V gene. The CDR3 runs 15 residues.

The CDR3 reads CSARQGSGYTF. CDR3 nucleotide sequence: TGCAGTGCTAGACAGGGGTCTGGCTACACCTTC. V usage is TRBV20-1 and J usage is TRBJ1-2, with D possibly TRBD1 on 6 matching bases. CDR1 is DFQATT and CDR2 is SNEGSKA in the germline V gene (reference sequence). Trimming removed 2 bases from V and 7 bases from J, with 8 bases in between. The CDR3 length is 11 residues.

V is TRBV19 and J is TRBJ2-1; 10 bases are a match to TRBD2. The CDR3 spans 15 residues. V trimming: 8 bases; J trimming: 7 bases; junction bases outside the gene matches: 11. Germline CDR1 LNHDA, CDR2 SQIVND (reference sequence). The CDR3 loop is CASYVRLAGANEQFF. CDR3 DNA sequence: TGTGCCAGTTATGTGAGACTAGCGGGCGCAAATGAGCAGTTCTTC.

The chain links TRBV5-1 to TRBJ1-2, with D perhaps TRBD1 (5 bases). Trimming removed 3 bases from V and 4 bases from J, with 16 bases in between. The CDR3 has 15 residues. The germline V gene has CDR1 SGHRS and CDR2 YFSETQ. CDR3 nucleotides: TGCGCCAGCAGCTCGGGAGATAACGGGGGCTATGGCTACACCTTC. This encodes CASSSGDNGGYGYTF.

The chain couples TRBV11-2 to TRBJ1-2, with D uncertain. Germline assignment: CDR1 SGHAT and CDR2 FQNNGV. Trimming stripped 2 bases from V and 3 bases from J, with 4 bases between. The CDR3 runs 12 residues. CDR3 in amino acids: CASSLTDYGYTF. The DNA of the CDR3 is TGTGCCAGCAGCTTAACAGACTATGGCTACACCTTC. Drawing the rest from reference TRBV11-2 and TRBJ1-2, the complete variable domain is EAGVAQSPRYKIIEKRQSVAFWCNPISGHATLYWYQQILGQGPKLLIQFQNNGVVDDSQLPKDRFSAERLKGVDSTLKIQPAKLEDSAVYLCASSLTDYGYTFGSGTRLTVV.

The chain joins TRBV3-1 (or the pseudogene TRBV3-2) to TRBJ2-3; 8 nucleotides line up with TRBD2. CDR3 length: 15 residues. The V gene end was trimmed by 4 bases and the J gene end by 4 bases; junction bases not matched to a gene: 7. Germline loops: CDR1 LGHDT, CDR2 YNNKEL (reference sequence). The CDR3 coding sequence is TGTGCCAGCAGCCGGACTAGCCTCAATCCAGATACGCAGTATTTT. Translation: CASSRTSLNPDTQYF.

This clone was observed a handful of times. This CDR3 is CASSPGGRNTGELFF. The DNA for the CDR3 is TGCGCCAGCAGCCCCGGGGGGAGGAACACCGGGGAGCTGTTTTTT. This chain uses TRBV5-1 with TRBJ2-2, with 7 nucleotides matching TRBD2. Germline loops: CDR1 SGHRS, CDR2 YFSETQ. This CDR3 has 15 amino acids. Unmatched junction bases numbered 4, after V lost 4 bases and J lost 1 base.

This clone occurred once. The chain combines TRBV5-1 with TRBJ2-7; 7 nucleotides match TRBD1. The trim removed 4 bases at V and 1 base at J, leaving 11 bases unmatched. This CDR3 is 16 amino acids long. The germline V gene encodes CDR1 SGHRS and CDR2 YFSETQ. CDR3 in amino acids: CASSPAPETGSYEQYF. The CDR3 region has the DNA TGCGCCAGCAGCCCGGCCCCGGAGACAGGGTCCTACGAGCAGTACTTC. The entire variable domain, with the rest obtained from reference TRBV5-1 and TRBJ2-7, is as follows: KAGVTQTPRYLIKTRGQQVTLSCSPISGHRSVSWYQQTPGQGLQFLFEYFSETQRNKGNFPGRFSGRQFSNSRSEMNVSTLELGDSALYLCASSPAPETGSYEQYFGPGTRLTVT.

The V and J genes are TRBV4-1 and TRBJ1-1; D not certain. Germline V gene lookup returns CDR1 MGHRA and CDR2 YSYEKL. This CDR3 comprises 15 residues. V gave up 0 bases and J gave up 8 bases, with 16 bases separating them. CDR3 protein: CASSQDNGLEGEAFF. CDR3 coding DNA: TGCGCCAGCAGCCAAGATAATGGACTAGAAGGGGAAGCTTTCTTT.

V gene TRBV3-1 (or the pseudogene TRBV3-2) combines with J gene TRBJ1-5; 10 nucleotides agree with TRBD1. Trimming removed 4 bases from V and 8 bases from J; junction bases left unmatched: 8. The germline gives CDR1 LGHDT, CDR2 YNNKEL (reference sequence). This CDR3 has 15 residues. DNA for the CDR3: TGTGCCAGCAGCCTGGGACAGGGGCGTACGGAGCCCCAGCATTTT. This gives the protein CASSLGQGRTEPQHF.

The chain employs TRBV6-5 and TRBJ2-3, with a possible D match to TRBD2 (7 bases). From germline, CDR1 is MNHEY and CDR2 SVGAGI. Trimming shortened V by 4 bases and J by 3 bases, and 11 bases separated the two germline ends. This CDR3 contains 14 residues. CDR3 in DNA: TGTGCCAGCAGTTTAGGGGGGGGGACAGATACGCAGTATTTT. Translating gives CASSLGGGTDTQYF.

This chain links TRBV9 with TRBJ2-2; 8 bases are shared with TRBD2. Germline CDR1 is SGDLS and CDR2 is YYNGEE. This CDR3 has 16 residues. The junction had 5 bases not matched to a gene; V was cut back by 2 bases and J by 2 bases. CDR3 sequence (DNA): TGTGCCAGCAGCGTCTATAGCGGGGCTAACACCGGGGAGCTGTTTTTT. Protein sequence: CASSVYSGANTGELFF.

This clone was found a few times. The J gene is TRBJ1-6, the V gene TRBV19; 9 bases align to TRBD1. CDR1 and CDR2 (germline): LNHDA, SQIVND (reference sequence). This CDR3 spans 15 amino acids. V trimming: 7 bases; J trimming: 7 bases; junction bases outside the gene matches: 8. For the CDR3, the DNA is TGTGCCAGTAAATCCCGGGACAGGGAAAATTCACCCCTCCACTTT. It codes for CASKSRDRENSPLHF.

V and J are TRBV29-1 and TRBJ2-3; TRBD1 agrees at 9 bases. The germline V gene encodes CDR1 SQVTM and CDR2 ANQGSEA. With V trimmed by 7 bases and J by 4 bases, 9 bases remained unmatched. This CDR3 has 14 residues. The CDR3 here is CSGGTGKIADTQYF. The CDR3 DNA sequence: TGCAGCGGCGGGACAGGGAAGATCGCAGATACGCAGTATTTT.

This clone was observed once. The gene calls are TRBV19 and TRBJ1-5; D call uncertain. Trimming removed 10 bases from V and 2 bases from J, with 15 bases in between. The germline CDR1 and CDR2 sequences are LNHDA and SQIVND (reference sequence). The CDR3 is 14 amino acids. CDR3 bases: TGTGCCACCCAGGTATCCGGTGGCAATCAGCCCCAGCATTTT. Translated: CATQVSGGNQPQHF. Based on the CDR3 plus reference TRBV19 and TRBJ1-5, the full variable domain is DGGITQSPKYLFRKEGQNVTLSCEQNLNHDAMYWYRQDPGQGLRLIYYSQIVNDFQKGDIAEGYSVSREKKESFPLTVTSAQKNPTAFYLCATQVSGGNQPQHFGDGTRLSIL.

The V call is TRBV14, the J call TRBJ2-1, with 8 bases lining up with TRBD2. Germline values: CDR1 SGHDN, CDR2 FVKESK. The CDR3 extends over 16 amino acids. Trimming took 1 base from V and 7 from J; bases not matched to a gene: 9. The CDR3 reads CASSQGLIAGMNEQFF. The CDR3 region has the DNA TGTGCCAGCAGCCAAGGGTTGATAGCGGGGATGAATGAGCAGTTCTTC.

This clone showed up just once. V is TRBV19 and J is TRBJ2-1; possible D gene TRBD1, 6 bases. Trimming removed 6 bases from V and 4 bases from J, with 7 bases in between. Germline CDR1 reads LNHDA; CDR2 reads SQIVND (reference sequence). The CDR3 length is 12 residues. CDR3 DNA: TGTGCCAGTAGGAGGGGGTACAATGAGCAGTTCTTC. It encodes CASRRGYNEQFF.

The chain links TRBV7-2 to TRBJ2-3, with 10 bases fitting TRBD2. V shed 5 bases, J shed 3 bases, and the junction held 8 bases outside the gene matches. Per the germline V gene, CDR1 is SGHTA and CDR2 is FQGNSA. The CDR3 has 16 residues. The CDR3 DNA follows: TGTGCCAGCAGCGCCAGCGGGGGGGCCCGGACAGATACGCAGTATTTT. Amino acid sequence: CASSASGGARTDTQYF.

This clone was observed a few times. The chain joins TRBV4-1 to TRBJ2-7; 7 bases match TRBD2. The CDR3 has 15 amino acids. Germline V gene sequence: CDR1 MGHRA, CDR2 YSYEKL. J was trimmed by 7 bases and V by 4 bases; bases with no gene match: 13. The CDR3 loop reads CASSPLGERGREQYF. CDR3 DNA: TGCGCCAGCAGCCCTCTTGGTGAGCGGGGAAGGGAGCAGTACTTC.